One sample yielded the 8 T cell receptor beta chains listed below, sequenced in a study of response to subunit inactivated influenza vaccine (dated by TCRdb to the late 2010s). Library preparation employed RT-PCR. Sequencing relied on an Illumina HiSeq 2500. TCRdb's own reprocessing of the public reads used fastp at Q25 and MiXCR and kept productive beta chains. Merged by CDR3 protein, the rows form single entries marked with the most common genes and DNA. This sample gives some 600,000 distinct CDR3 sequences in total; less than 15% of them show up just once. The ten largest account for roughly 7.6% of the sample. Sequenced material: PBMCs from blood, taken 14 days before vaccination. The origin of the receptors is a man between 50 and 59 years old who received an inactivated influenza vaccine. Donor details come from another sample of the same person, matched by shared clones.

This clonotype was seen repeatedly, ten times or more. The J gene is TRBJ2-5, the V gene TRBV5-1; D is ambiguous. Germline V lookup: CDR1 SGHRS, CDR2 YFSETQ. V gave up 4 bases and J gave up 9 bases, with 16 bases separating them. The CDR3 is 13 amino acids. The CDR3 is CASSMDPTRAQYF. In DNA form, the CDR3 reads TGCGCCAGCAGCATGGACCCTACCCGGGCCCAGTACTTC.

This clonotype was seen only a few times. The V and J genes are TRBV6-2 or TRBV6-3 and TRBJ1-2, with a possible D match to TRBD1 (5 bases). The V gene lost 4 bases and the J gene lost 3 bases, with 15 bases spanning the gap. The CDR3 consists of 15 residues. CDR1 and CDR2 (germline): MNHEY, SVGEGT. The CDR3 region has the DNA TGTGCCAGCAGTTGGAGATGGGACGGCCACTATGGCTACACCTTC. This codes for CASSWRWDGHYGYTF.

The chain joins TRBV29-1 to TRBJ1-1; TRBD1 agrees at 7 bases. Trimming removed 7 bases from V and 6 bases from J; junction bases left unmatched: 2. The germline V gene encodes CDR1 SQVTM and CDR2 ANQGSEA. CDR3 length: 10 residues. In DNA, the CDR3 is TGCAGCGCCGGGACAGCTGAAGCTTTCTTT. Protein: CSAGTAEAFF. The full variable domain, completed using reference TRBV29-1 and TRBJ1-1, is SAVISQKPSRDICQRGTSLTIQCQVDSQVTMMFWYRQQPGQSLTLIATANQGSEATYESGFVIDKFPISRPNLTFSTLTVSNMSPEDSSIYLCSAGTAEAFFGQGTRLTVV.

The CDR3: CASRTSGRLKTQYF. The DNA of the CDR3 is TGTGCCAGCAGGACTAGCGGGAGATTAAAGACCCAGTACTTC. The genes are TRBV6-1 and TRBJ2-5, with TRBD2 matching over 12 bases. The CDR3 runs to 14 residues. Germline V gene lookup returns CDR1 MNHNS and CDR2 SASEGT. The V segment lost 6 bases and the J segment 6 bases; nucleotides outside the gene matches: 5.

This clonotype was seen a handful of times. The rearrangement uses TRBV5-6 and TRBJ2-1; the D is unclear. Trimming took off 0 bases at V and 12 bases at J, with 7 bases between the two ends. There are 11 residues in the CDR3. Germline V gives CDR1 SGHDT, CDR2 YYEEEE. DNA for the CDR3: TGTGCCAGCAGCTTGGGACCGCGGCAGTTCTTC. This codes for CASSLGPRQFF. Based on the CDR3 plus reference TRBV5-6 and TRBJ2-1, the full variable domain is DAGVTQSPTHLIKTRGQQVTLRCSPKSGHDTVSWYQQALGQGPQFIFQYYEEEERQRGNFPDRFSGHQFPNYSSELNVNALLLGDSALYLCASSLGPRQFFGPGTRLTVL.

This clonotype was observed a few times. The chain employs TRBV3-1 and TRBJ2-5, with 7 bases identical to TRBD1. The CDR3 is 15 residues long. Germline CDR1 and CDR2: LGHDT and YNNKEL (reference sequence). V shed 4 bases and J 5 bases; nucleotides not matched to a gene: 10. In DNA form, the CDR3 reads TGTGCCAGCAGCCCTCGTCATGACAGGGCTGAGACCCAGTACTTC. The encoded protein is CASSPRHDRAETQYF.

This clonotype appeared a few times. The chain links TRBV2 to TRBJ1-5, with D maybe TRBD1 (6 bases). The germline V gene has CDR1 SNHLY and CDR2 FYNNEI. The CDR3 contains 15 residues. V lost 4 bases, J lost 2 bases, and 12 bases lay in between. In DNA, the CDR3 is TGTGCCAGCAGTGTGGAGGGGGGGGGCAATCAGCCCCAGCATTTT. Translated, it gives CASSVEGGGNQPQHF.

The CDR3 loop reads CSAGAAFF. The CDR3 DNA follows: TGCAGTGCCGGTGCAGCTTTCTTT. The chain is built from TRBV20-1 and TRBJ1-1; no firm D call. Germline CDR1 DFQATT, CDR2 SNEGSKA (reference sequence). The V end was cut by 6 bases, the J end by 10 bases, with 6 bases between. CDR3 length equals 8 residues.